This note documents a single TCR beta chain sequence. The individuals who served as donors were healthy Caucasians living in Russia, aged roughly 6 to 100. Per individual sample, total RNA of at least 6 micrograms was extracted. A second PCR, run for roughly 7 to 12 cycles, used a sample-barcoded 5' primer plus a J-beta primer mix. TCRdb used MiXCR to reprocess the 5' RACE reads, holding one entry per CDR3 protein. The data show about 760,000 distinct CDR3 sequences, roughly 25% seen once. This sample is drawn from a study of blood T cells in healthy people across ages. Looked up from germline, CDR1 is SGDLS and CDR2 is YYNGEE. CDR3 length: 14 amino acids. This sample was also put to use in a study of T cells of mothers and their children. From that study: Compared with unrelated pairs, related mother-child pairs had slightly higher, non-significant overlap.

The chain recombines TRBV9 with TRBJ2-1, with D maybe TRBD2 (6 bases). The J call may not be correct, given that the DNA end is closer to TRBJ2-5. This TCR was recovered from a boy aged 10-17 years in good health. Sequencing was performed on blood. Written as DNA, the CDR3 is TGTGCCAGCAGCGCCCGGAAGGAGGGGGAGACCCAGTACTTC. Translating it yields CASSARKEGETQYF.